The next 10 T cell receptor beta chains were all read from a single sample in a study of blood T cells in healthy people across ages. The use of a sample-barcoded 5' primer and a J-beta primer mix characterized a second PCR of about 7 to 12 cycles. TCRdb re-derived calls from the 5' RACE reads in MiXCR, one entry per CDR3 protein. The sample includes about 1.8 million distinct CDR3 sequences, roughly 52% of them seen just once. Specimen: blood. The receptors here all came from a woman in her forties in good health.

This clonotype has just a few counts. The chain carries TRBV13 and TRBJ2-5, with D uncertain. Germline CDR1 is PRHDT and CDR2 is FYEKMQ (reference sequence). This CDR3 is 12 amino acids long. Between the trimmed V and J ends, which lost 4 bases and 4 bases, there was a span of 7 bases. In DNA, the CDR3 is TGTGCCAGCAGCTCCGATTTAGAGACCCAGTACTTC. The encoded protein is CASSSDLETQYF.

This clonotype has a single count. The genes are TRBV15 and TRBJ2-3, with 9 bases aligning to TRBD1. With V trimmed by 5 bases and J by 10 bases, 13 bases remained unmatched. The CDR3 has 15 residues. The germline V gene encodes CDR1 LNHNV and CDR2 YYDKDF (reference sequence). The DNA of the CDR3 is TGTGCCACCAGCCCCCGGGACAGGGCGGGAGTTGCGCAGTATTTT. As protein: CATSPRDRAGVAQYF.

CDR3 region: CAIRGTGLNYGYTF. The CDR3 DNA sequence: TGTGCCATCAGGGGGACAGGACTGAACTATGGCTACACCTTC. The rearrangement uses TRBV10-3 and TRBJ1-2, with 8 bases lining up with TRBD1. This CDR3 contains 14 residues. Germline loops: CDR1 ENHRY, CDR2 SYGVKD. Unmatched junction bases numbered 5, after V lost 6 bases and J lost 2 bases.

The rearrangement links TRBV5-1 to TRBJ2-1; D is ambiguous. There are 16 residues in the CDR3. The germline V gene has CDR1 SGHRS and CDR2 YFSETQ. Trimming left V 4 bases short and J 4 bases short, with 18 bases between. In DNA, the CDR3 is TGCGCCAGCAGCCCCGTTGGGCAGCCCCTATACAATGAGCAGTTCTTC. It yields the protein CASSPVGQPLYNEQFF. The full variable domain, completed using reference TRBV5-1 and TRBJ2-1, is KAGVTQTPRYLIKTRGQQVTLSCSPISGHRSVSWYQQTPGQGLQFLFEYFSETQRNKGNFPGRFSGRQFSNSRSEMNVSTLELGDSALYLCASSPVGQPLYNEQFFGPGTRLTVL.

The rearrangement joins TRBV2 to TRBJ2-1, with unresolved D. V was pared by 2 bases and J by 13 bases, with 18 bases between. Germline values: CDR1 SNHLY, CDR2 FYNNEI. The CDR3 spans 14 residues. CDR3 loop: CASSERLAEETQFF. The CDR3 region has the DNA TGTGCCAGCAGTGAACGGTTGGCCGAAGAGACCCAGTTCTTC.

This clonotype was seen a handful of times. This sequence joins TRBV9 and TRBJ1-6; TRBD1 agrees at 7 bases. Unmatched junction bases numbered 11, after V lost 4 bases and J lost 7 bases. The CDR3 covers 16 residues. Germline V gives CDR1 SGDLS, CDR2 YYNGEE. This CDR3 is CASSSSPGTANSPLHF. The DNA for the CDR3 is TGTGCCAGCAGCTCCTCCCCCGGGACAGCAAATTCACCCCTCCACTTT.

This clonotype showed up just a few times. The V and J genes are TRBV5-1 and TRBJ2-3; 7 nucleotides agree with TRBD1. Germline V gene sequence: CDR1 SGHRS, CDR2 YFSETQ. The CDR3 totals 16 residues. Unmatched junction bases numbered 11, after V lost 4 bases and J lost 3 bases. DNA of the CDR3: TGCGCCAGCAGCCGGAATGAGGCAGGGGGTACAGATACGCAGTATTTT. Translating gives CASSRNEAGGTDTQYF. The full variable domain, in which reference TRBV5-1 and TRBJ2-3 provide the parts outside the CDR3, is KAGVTQTPRYLIKTRGQQVTLSCSPISGHRSVSWYQQTPGQGLQFLFEYFSETQRNKGNFPGRFSGRQFSNSRSEMNVSTLELGDSALYLCASSRNEAGGTDTQYFGPGTRLTVL.

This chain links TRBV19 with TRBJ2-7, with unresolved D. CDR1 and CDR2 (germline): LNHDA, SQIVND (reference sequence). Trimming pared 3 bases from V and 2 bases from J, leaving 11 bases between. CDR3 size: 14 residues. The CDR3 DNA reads TGTGCCAGTAGTATCTCGTCAGAAGCCTACGAGCAGTACTTC. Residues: CASSISSEAYEQYF.

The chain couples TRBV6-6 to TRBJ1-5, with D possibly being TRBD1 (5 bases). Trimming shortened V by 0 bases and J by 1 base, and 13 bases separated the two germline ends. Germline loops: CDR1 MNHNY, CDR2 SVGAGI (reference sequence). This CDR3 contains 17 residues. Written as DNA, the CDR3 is TGTGCCAGCAGTTACTCGAATTTGCGGGGCAGCAATCAGCCCCAGCATTTT. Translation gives CASSYSNLRGSNQPQHF.

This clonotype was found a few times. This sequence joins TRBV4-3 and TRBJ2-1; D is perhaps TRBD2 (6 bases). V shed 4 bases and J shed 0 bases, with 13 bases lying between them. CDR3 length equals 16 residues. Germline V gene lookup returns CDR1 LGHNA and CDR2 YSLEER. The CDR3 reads CASSPQAGSSYNEQFF. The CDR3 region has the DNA TGCGCCAGCAGCCCACAAGCGGGCAGCTCCTACAATGAGCAGTTCTTC.